This entry lists 32 T cell receptor beta chains sequenced from one sample in a study of cytomegalovirus exposure and HLA in healthy donors. The PCR contained 60 Vbeta and 13 Jbeta primers. The repertoire was sequenced with immunoSEQ multiplex PCR; TCRdb's copy has only in-frame clones and lacks some. The sample has 130,000 to 150,000 clones; roughly 80% are singletons. Sample: PBMCs. These receptors were taken from a woman aged 40 to 55 in good health and CMV-seropositive.

The chain carries TRBV6-6 and TRBJ2-2, with D possibly TRBD2 on 7 matching bases. Germline V gene sequence: CDR1 MNHNY, CDR2 SVGAGI (reference sequence). Trimming removed 11 bases from V and 8 bases from J, with 18 bases in between. The CDR3 sequence is 13 residues long. CDR3 coding DNA: TGTGCCTGTCTTAAGGGGGGGTCGGGGGAGCTGTTTTTT. This codes for CACLKGGSGELFF.

The chain employs TRBV5-5 and TRBJ1-5, with a possible D match to TRBD1 (5 bases). This CDR3 is built from 14 residues. Germline values: CDR1 SGHKS, CDR2 YYEKEE (reference sequence). V shed 4 bases and J shed 4 bases, with 12 bases lying between them. The CDR3 region has the DNA TGTGCCAGCAGCGGGGGACTGCTAAATCAGCCCCAGCATTTT. It is translated as CASSGGLLNQPQHF.

V gene TRBV6-1 combines with J gene TRBJ1-4; tentatively, D is TRBD1 (6 bases). V was trimmed by 3 bases and J by 5 bases, leaving 13 bases between them. The CDR3 has 15 amino acids. Germline CDR1 and CDR2: MNHNS and SASEGT. The CDR3 protein is CASSEIGQGNEKLFF. The CDR3 bases are TGTGCCAGCAGTGAGATTGGGCAGGGGAATGAAAAACTGTTTTTT.

V gene TRBV5-1 combines with J gene TRBJ2-2; D is perhaps TRBD1 (5 bases). V shed 0 bases and J shed 4 bases, with 13 bases lying between them. CDR3 length: 16 residues. Germline V gene lookup returns CDR1 SGHRS and CDR2 YFSETQ. The CDR3 protein is CASSLEAGLGTGELFF. In nucleotides, the CDR3 is TGCGCCAGCAGCTTGGAGGCAGGGCTCGGCACCGGGGAGCTGTTTTTT.

V and J are TRBV18 and TRBJ2-6; 10 bases map to TRBD1. This CDR3 has 16 amino acids. From germline, CDR1 is KGHSH and CDR2 LQKENI. The trim removed 4 bases at V and 4 bases at J, leaving 4 bases unmatched. The CDR3 DNA reads TGTGCCAGCTCACTGCGACAGGGGGCAGGGGCCAACGTCCTGACTTTC. Translating gives CASSLRQGAGANVLTF. The whole variable domain, filled in from reference TRBV18 and TRBJ2-6, reads NAGVMQNPRHLVRRRGQEARLRCSPMKGHSHVYWYRQLPEEGLKFMVYLQKENIIDESGMPKERFSAEFPKEGPSILRIQQVVRGDSAAYFCASSLRQGAGANVLTFGAGSRLTVL.

The chain has TRBV15 and TRBJ2-1; no reliable D call. Trimming shortened V by 0 bases and J by 6 bases, and 9 bases separated the two germline ends. The CDR3 length is 14 residues. Germline-derived CDR1 and CDR2 are LNHNV and YYDKDF (reference sequence). This chain's CDR3 is CATSRETASNEQFF. CDR3 in DNA: TGTGCCACCAGCAGAGAGACTGCGTCCAATGAGCAGTTCTTC.

The gene calls are TRBV30 and TRBJ1-1; no clear D. V was trimmed by 0 bases and J by 3 bases, leaving 8 bases between them. The CDR3 loop spans 13 amino acids. In germline, CDR1 is GTSNPN, CDR2 SVGIG (reference sequence). The chain's CDR3 is CAWSVSGDTEAFF. The CDR3 DNA reads TGTGCCTGGAGTGTCTCGGGTGACACTGAAGCTTTCTTT.

As to this clone: This same CDR3 is encoded by further DNA sequences in the sample. This chain uses TRBV18 with TRBJ1-3, with D tentatively TRBD1 (6 bases). Germline values: CDR1 KGHSH, CDR2 LQKENI. Trimming took off 3 bases at V and 0 bases at J, with 9 bases between the two ends. The CDR3 sequence is 15 residues long. This chain's CDR3 is CASSPKTGSGNTIYF. The CDR3 DNA sequence: TGTGCCAGCTCACCGAAGACAGGCTCTGGAAACACCATATATTTT.

The chain combines TRBV4-1 with TRBJ1-4; TRBD1 aligns across 8 bases. The CDR3 has 13 amino acids. CDR1 and CDR2 (germline): MGHRA, YSYEKL. The V segment lost 7 bases and the J segment 7 bases; nucleotides outside the gene matches: 5. The CDR3 region is CASIDRGGEKLFF. DNA for the CDR3: TGCGCCAGCATCGACAGGGGAGGTGAAAAACTGTTTTTT.

This sequence joins TRBV9 and TRBJ2-3, with TRBD1 matching 9 bases. Germline CDR1 is SGDLS and CDR2 is YYNGEE. The CDR3 contains 16 residues. V dropped 4 bases and J dropped 1; count of bases not matched to a gene: 7. The CDR3 DNA sequence: TGTGCCAGCAGCTCTGGGACAGGGACGCGCACAGATACGCAGTATTTT. This encodes CASSSGTGTRTDTQYF. Based on the CDR3 plus reference TRBV9 and TRBJ2-3, the full variable domain is DSGVTQTPKHLITATGQRVTLRCSPRSGDLSVYWYQQSLDQGLQFLIQYYNGEERAKGNILERFSAQQFPDLHSELNLSSLELGDSALYFCASSSGTGTRTDTQYFGPGTRLTVL.

The CDR3 DNA sequence: TGTGCCAGCGCCCAGGGACTAGCAGCAGATACGCAGTATTTT. Its translation: CASAQGLAADTQYF. This sequence joins TRBV6-5 and TRBJ2-3; 9 bases are shared with TRBD2. This CDR3 has 14 residues. Trimming took 8 bases from V and 4 from J; bases not matched to a gene: 7. The V gene's germline CDR1 is MNHEY and CDR2 SVGAGI.

This clone has only a few counts. The V and J genes are TRBV25-1 and TRBJ2-2; D might be TRBD1 (5 bases). CDR1 and CDR2 from the germline V gene are MGHDK and SYGVNS. The CDR3 spans 15 residues. Trimming took off 0 bases at V and 3 bases at J, with 8 bases between the two ends. CDR3 sequence reads: CASSEYGAYTGELFF. CDR3 nucleotides: TGTGCCAGCAGTGAATATGGGGCATACACCGGGGAGCTGTTTTTT. The full variable domain, with the rest looked up from reference TRBV25-1 and TRBJ2-2, is EADIYQTPRYLVIGTGKKITLECSQTMGHDKMYWYQQDPGMELHLIHYSYGVNSTEKGDLSSESTVSRIRTEHFPLTLESARPSHTSQYLCASSEYGAYTGELFFGEGSRLTVL.

The rearrangement joins TRBV19 to TRBJ2-2, with TRBD1 as a possible D gene (6 bases). Trimming removed 1 base at V and 4 bases at J, with 10 bases between. From germline, CDR1 is LNHDA and CDR2 SQIVND (reference sequence). The CDR3 length is 15 residues. CDR3 DNA sequence: TGTGCCAGTAGTATAGGGCAGGGGAGCACCGGGGAGCTGTTTTTT. As protein: CASSIGQGSTGELFF.

This clone has a handful of counts. CDR3 region: CASSTTGWTEAFF. DNA of the CDR3: TGTGCCAGCAGCACGACAGGGTGGACTGAAGCTTTCTTT. J is TRBJ1-1 and V is TRBV7-3, with 7 bases aligning to TRBD1. The CDR3 contains 13 residues. Germline assignment: CDR1 SGHTA and CDR2 FQGTGA. V gave up 5 bases and J gave up 5 bases; unmatched junction bases: 5.

There are a few counts of this clone. This rearrangement joins TRBV19 to TRBJ2-2; D remains ambiguous. Trimming stripped 8 bases from V and 1 base from J, with 2 bases between. The CDR3 extends over 11 amino acids. Germline V lookup: CDR1 LNHDA, CDR2 SQIVND (reference sequence). The CDR3: CASQNTGELFF. As DNA, the CDR3 is TGTGCCAGTCAGAACACCGGGGAGCTGTTTTTT.

V is TRBV30 and J is TRBJ2-2, with 10 bases lining up with TRBD2. J was trimmed by 1 base and V by 0 bases; bases with no gene match: 2. Per the germline V gene, CDR1 is GTSNPN and CDR2 is SVGIG (reference sequence). This CDR3 comprises 16 residues. This CDR3 is CAWSVLAGMNTGELFF. The DNA for the CDR3 is TGTGCCTGGAGTGTACTAGCGGGAATGAACACCGGGGAGCTGTTTTTT.

The J gene is TRBJ2-7, the V gene TRBV11-2; weak D call: TRBD2 (5 bases). Trimming shortened V by 5 bases and J by 7 bases, and 15 bases separated the two germline ends. The germline CDR1 and CDR2 sequences are SGHAT and FQNNGV. CDR3 length equals 13 residues. The CDR3 DNA reads as TGTGCCAGCAGCATACTCCGGGAAGGAGAGCAGTACTTC. Its protein product is CASSILREGEQYF.

The chain has TRBV19 and TRBJ2-1; 7 nucleotides match TRBD2. Germline values: CDR1 LNHDA, CDR2 SQIVND (reference sequence). The length of the CDR3 is 15 residues. J was trimmed by 8 bases and V by 4 bases; bases with no gene match: 11. The CDR3 coding sequence is TGTGCCAGTAGTAGGGAGGCGGGAGAGGGATATGAGCAGTTCTTC. Its protein is CASSREAGEGYEQFF.

This clone was observed a handful of times. This chain joins TRBV13 and TRBJ2-7; perhaps TRBD1 as D (6 bases). Germline V gives CDR1 PRHDT, CDR2 FYEKMQ (reference sequence). This CDR3 comprises 14 residues. V dropped 4 bases and J dropped 4 bases, with 14 bases sitting between them. CDR3 loop: CASSSRQADYEQYF. The CDR3, as DNA: TGTGCCAGCAGCTCCCGACAGGCCGATTACGAGCAGTACTTC.

The chain uses TRBV7-2 and TRBJ1-1; tentative D call: TRBD1 (5 bases). This CDR3 comprises 16 residues. The germline gives CDR1 SGHTA, CDR2 FQGNSA. V was trimmed by 2 bases and J by 4 bases, leaving 17 bases between them. CDR3 region: CASSLRGGQLVTEAFF. The CDR3 nucleotides read TGTGCCAGCAGCTTAAGGGGTGGGCAACTGGTCACTGAAGCTTTCTTT.

V and J are TRBV7-2 and TRBJ2-5; 7 nucleotides align to TRBD2. Looked up from germline, CDR1 is SGHTA and CDR2 is FQGNSA. V lost 4 bases to trimming and J lost 5 bases; unmatched junction nucleotides: 10. The CDR3 length is 15 residues. CDR3 bases: TGTGCCAGCAGCTCCCAAGCGGGGCGTATGGAGACCCAGTACTTC. Protein sequence: CASSSQAGRMETQYF.

This clone was detected only a few times. The V call is TRBV6-5, the J call TRBJ2-7; TRBD2 aligns across 8 bases. Trimming cost V 6 bases and J 0 bases; bases outside gene matches: 1. The CDR3 length is 13 residues. Germline V gene lookup returns CDR1 MNHEY and CDR2 SVGAGI. The CDR3 DNA sequence: TGTGCCAGCAGAGGGACTAGCTCCTACGAGCAGTACTTC. It specifies CASRGTSSYEQYF.

The rearrangement uses TRBV27 and TRBJ1-2; weak D call: TRBD1 (6 bases). The CDR3 loop spans 17 amino acids. Germline V gene data show CDR1 as MNHEY and CDR2 as SMNVEV (reference sequence). V was trimmed by 2 bases and J by 8 bases, leaving 24 bases between them. The DNA of the CDR3 is TGTGCCAGCAGTTTAAGGGGGGGGTGGAGGGGCAATGGCGGCTACACCTTC. Translating it yields CASSLRGGWRGNGGYTF.

This clone has just a few counts. This sequence joins TRBV29-1 and TRBJ2-3; 10 bases line up with TRBD1. Germline lookup yields CDR1 SQVTM and CDR2 ANQGSEA. CDR3 length: 15 amino acids. V was pared by 1 base and J by 4 bases, with 5 bases of the junction left unmatched. The CDR3 reads CSVEARDRGADTQYF. Here the CDR3 DNA reads TGCAGCGTTGAAGCACGGGACAGGGGTGCAGATACGCAGTATTTT.

The chain couples TRBV6-4 to TRBJ2-3, with D possibly matching TRBD2 (5 bases). V was clipped by 3 bases and J by 6 bases, with 7 bases between them. The CDR3 totals 12 residues. Germline CDR1 reads MRHNA; CDR2 reads SNTAGT. This CDR3 is CASSEREDTQYF. CDR3 coding DNA: TGTGCCAGCAGTGAAAGGGAGGATACGCAGTATTTT.

This chain links TRBV6-5 with TRBJ2-7; TRBD1 might be the D (5 bases). Germline assignment: CDR1 MNHEY and CDR2 SVGAGI. The CDR3 contains 13 residues. The V gene lost 6 bases and the J gene lost 3 bases, with 12 bases spanning the gap. The CDR3 DNA reads TGTGCCAGCAGCCAGGGTGTAGGCTACGAGCAGTACTTC. Translation gives CASSQGVGYEQYF.

J is TRBJ2-4 and V is TRBV15, with TRBD2 matching over 11 bases. Per germline, CDR1 LNHNV and CDR2 YYDKDF (reference sequence). The CDR3 runs to 18 residues. J gave up 8 bases and V 0 bases, and 12 bases lay outside the gene matches. The CDR3 sequence is CATSRDWSSGRAEDIQYF. The CDR3, as DNA: TGTGCCACCAGCAGAGATTGGAGTAGCGGGAGGGCCGAGGACATTCAGTACTTC.

The V call is TRBV4-1, the J call TRBJ1-5; D remains unclear. Germline V lookup: CDR1 MGHRA, CDR2 YSYEKL. The CDR3 length is 15 residues. V dropped 4 bases and J dropped 2 bases, with 12 bases sitting between them. CDR3 sequence: CASSRGGPGNQPQHF. The CDR3 DNA sequence: TGCGCCAGCAGCCGTGGTGGTCCAGGCAATCAGCCCCAGCATTTT.

V usage is TRBV28 and J usage is TRBJ1-1, with D maybe TRBD1 (6 bases). This CDR3 has 17 residues. V was shortened by 5 bases and J by 0 bases, with 19 bases between the two germline ends. Per the germline V gene, CDR1 is MDHEN and CDR2 is SYDVKM. As DNA, the CDR3 is TGTGCCAGCAGTCCCCTACCGACAGGACCCATGAACACTGAAGCTTTCTTT. The encoded protein is CASSPLPTGPMNTEAFF.

The chain joins TRBV28 to TRBJ2-5, with 14 positions matching TRBD2. The length of the CDR3 is 18 residues. Germline loops: CDR1 MDHEN, CDR2 SYDVKM. V gave up 8 bases and J gave up 0 bases; unmatched junction bases: 11. This chain's CDR3 is CASLGGLAGVRYQETQYF. The CDR3 DNA reads TGTGCCAGCTTGGGGGGACTAGCGGGAGTAAGGTACCAAGAGACCCAGTACTTC.

The V gene is TRBV6-5, the J gene TRBJ2-5, with TRBD1 matching 8 bases. The J call is in doubt because the DNA end fits TRBJ2-7 better. There are 15 residues in the CDR3. CDR1 and CDR2 (germline): MNHEY, SVGAGI. The CDR3 loop reads CASSLTGRGPYEQYF. The DNA of the CDR3 is TGTGCCAGCAGCCTCACGGGCAGGGGGCCTTACGAGCAGTACTTC.

Concerning this clone itself: Other nucleotide sequences in the sample specify the same CDR3. The chain joins TRBV25-1 to TRBJ2-1; D remains unclear. This CDR3 is built from 12 residues. Trimming took off 4 bases at V and 6 bases at J, with 7 bases between the two ends. Germline V gene data show CDR1 as MGHDK and CDR2 as SYGVNS. The CDR3 coding sequence is TGTGCCAGCAGTGCGGTTGGCAATGAGCAGTTCTTC. Translating it yields CASSAVGNEQFF.